This T cell receptor beta chain was captured by sequencing in a study of human T cells and chemical hapten exposure. Per the study methods: Across samples, TCR counts had a median of approximately 100,000 and ranged from roughly 23,224 to 690,600. TCRdb re-analysed the RACE reads in MiXCR, keeping a single row per CDR3 protein. The V and J calls and clone size come from TCRdb's table, not from the authors' own analysis. The sample yields more than 85,000 distinct CDR3 sequences, approximately 9% seen once. Germline values: CDR1 SGHRS, CDR2 YFSETQ. There are 17 residues in the CDR3. The V gene lost 6 bases and the J gene lost 2 bases, with 22 bases spanning the gap. The time point is: pre-sensitization, week 0. Described treatment: therapeutic diphenylcyclopropenone sensitization with weekly scalp DPC.

The V gene is TRBV5-1, the J gene TRBJ2-3, with D perhaps assigned TRBD1 or TRBD2 (5 bases each). This material consisted of whole blood, taken in connection with sensitization to the hapten diphenylcyclopropenone (DPC). The sequence came from a man in his forties with alopecia areata. Some clones in this sample may be carry-over from other donors' samples. The CDR3 here is CASTRERDSADTDTQYF. The DNA of the CDR3 is TGCGCCAGCACCAGGGAGAGGGATAGCGCCGACACAGATACGCAGTATTTT.